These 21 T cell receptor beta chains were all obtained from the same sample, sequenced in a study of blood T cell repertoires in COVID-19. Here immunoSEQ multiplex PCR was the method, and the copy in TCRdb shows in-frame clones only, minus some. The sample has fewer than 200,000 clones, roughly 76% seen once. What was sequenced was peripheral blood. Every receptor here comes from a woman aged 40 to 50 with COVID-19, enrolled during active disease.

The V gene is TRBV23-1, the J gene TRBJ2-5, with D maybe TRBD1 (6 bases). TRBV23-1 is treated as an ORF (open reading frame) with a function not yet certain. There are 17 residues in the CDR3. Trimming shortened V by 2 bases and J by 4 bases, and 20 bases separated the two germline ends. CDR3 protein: CASSQGSVQGRLETQYF. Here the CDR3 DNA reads TGCGCCAGCAGTCAAGGTAGCGTACAGGGCCGGCTAGAGACCCAGTACTTC.

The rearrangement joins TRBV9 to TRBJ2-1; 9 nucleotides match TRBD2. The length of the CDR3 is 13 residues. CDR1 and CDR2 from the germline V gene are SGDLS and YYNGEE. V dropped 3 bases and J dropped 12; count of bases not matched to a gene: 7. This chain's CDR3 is CASSAPPGLAQFF. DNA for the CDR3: TGTGCCAGCAGCGCCCCTCCGGGACTAGCGCAGTTCTTC.

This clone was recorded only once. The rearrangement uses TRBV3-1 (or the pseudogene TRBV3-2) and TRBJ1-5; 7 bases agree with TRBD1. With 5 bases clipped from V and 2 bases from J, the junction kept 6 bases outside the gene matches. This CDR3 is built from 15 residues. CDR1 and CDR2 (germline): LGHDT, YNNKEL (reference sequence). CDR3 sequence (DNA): TGTGCCAGCAGCAACGCCGGGACAGGCAATCAGCCCCAGCATTTT. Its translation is CASSNAGTGNQPQHF.

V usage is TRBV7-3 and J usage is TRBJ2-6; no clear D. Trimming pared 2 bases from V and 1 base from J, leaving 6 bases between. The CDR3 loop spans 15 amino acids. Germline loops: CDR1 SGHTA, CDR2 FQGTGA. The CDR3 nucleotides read TGTGCCAGCAGCTTAGTCACTTCTGGGGCCAACGTCCTGACTTTC. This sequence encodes CASSLVTSGANVLTF.

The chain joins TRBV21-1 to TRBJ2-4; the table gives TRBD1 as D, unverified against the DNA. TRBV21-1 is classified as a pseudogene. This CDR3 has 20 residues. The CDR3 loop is CASSKGNGTGVEQAKNIQYF. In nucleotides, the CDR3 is TGTGCCAGCAGCAAAGGTAACGGGACAGGGGTCGAACAGGCCAAAAACATTCAGTACTTC.

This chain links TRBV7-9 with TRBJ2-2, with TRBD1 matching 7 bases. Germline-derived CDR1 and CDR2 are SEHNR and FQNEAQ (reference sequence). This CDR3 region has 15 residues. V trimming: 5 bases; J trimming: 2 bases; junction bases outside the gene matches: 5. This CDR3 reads CASSPGQINTGELFF. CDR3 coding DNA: TGTGCCAGCAGCCCGGGACAGATAAACACCGGGGAGCTGTTTTTT.

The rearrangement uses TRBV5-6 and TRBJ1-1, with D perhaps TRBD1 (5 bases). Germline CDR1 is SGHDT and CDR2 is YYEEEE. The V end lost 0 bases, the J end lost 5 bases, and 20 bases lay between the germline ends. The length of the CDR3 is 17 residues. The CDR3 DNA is TGTGCCAGCAGCTTGGCCGTGGGGGGACTGAGTAGGACTGAAGCTTTCTTT. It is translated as CASSLAVGGLSRTEAFF.

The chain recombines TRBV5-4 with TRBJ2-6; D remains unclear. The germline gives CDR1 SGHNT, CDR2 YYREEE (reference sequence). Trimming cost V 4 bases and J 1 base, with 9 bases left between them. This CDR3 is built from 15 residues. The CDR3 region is CASSLLASGANVLTF. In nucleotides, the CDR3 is TGTGCCAGCAGCCTTTTAGCATCTGGGGCCAACGTCCTGACTTTC.

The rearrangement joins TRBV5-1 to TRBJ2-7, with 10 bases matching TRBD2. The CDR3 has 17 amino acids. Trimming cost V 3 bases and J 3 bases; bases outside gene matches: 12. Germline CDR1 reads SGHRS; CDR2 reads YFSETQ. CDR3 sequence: CASSSPVRAGGRYEQYF. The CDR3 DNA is TGCGCCAGCAGCTCTCCGGTACGAGCGGGAGGGCGCTACGAGCAGTACTTC.

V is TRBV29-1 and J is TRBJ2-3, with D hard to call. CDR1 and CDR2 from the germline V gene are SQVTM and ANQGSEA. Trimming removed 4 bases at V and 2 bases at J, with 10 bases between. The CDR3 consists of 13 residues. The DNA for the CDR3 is TGCAGCGTTGTAGGAGAGGTCACAGATACGCAGTATTTT. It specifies CSVVGEVTDTQYF.

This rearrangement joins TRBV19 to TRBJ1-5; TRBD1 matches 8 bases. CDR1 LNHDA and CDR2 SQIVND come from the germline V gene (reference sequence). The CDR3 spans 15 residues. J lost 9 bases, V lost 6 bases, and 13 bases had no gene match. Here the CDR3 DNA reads TGTGCCAGTAGAAACTCAGGACAGGGCGCTGTGCCCCAGCATTTT. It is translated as CASRNSGQGAVPQHF.

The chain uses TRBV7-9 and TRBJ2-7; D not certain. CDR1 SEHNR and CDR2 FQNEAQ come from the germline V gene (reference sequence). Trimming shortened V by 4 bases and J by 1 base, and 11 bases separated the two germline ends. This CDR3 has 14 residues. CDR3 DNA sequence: TGTGCCAGCAGCTCCTTAGCCTTATCCTACGAGCAGTACTTC. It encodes CASSSLALSYEQYF.

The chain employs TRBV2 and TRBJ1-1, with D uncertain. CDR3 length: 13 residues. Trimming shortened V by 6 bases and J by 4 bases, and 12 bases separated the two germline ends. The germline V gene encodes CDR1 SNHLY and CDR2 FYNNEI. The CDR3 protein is CASRYPEGTEAFF. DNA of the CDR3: TGTGCCAGCAGGTACCCCGAGGGCACTGAAGCTTTCTTT.

Written as DNA, the CDR3 is TGTGCCAGTATGAGTTCCTACGAGCAGTACTTC. Residues: CASMSSYEQYF. The chain employs TRBV19 and TRBJ2-7; the D is unclear. Germline-derived CDR1 and CDR2 are LNHDA and SQIVND (reference sequence). The CDR3 extends over 11 amino acids. V was trimmed by 7 bases and J by 1 base, leaving 5 bases between them. Based on the CDR3 plus reference TRBV19 and TRBJ2-7, the full variable domain is DGGITQSPKYLFRKEGQNVTLSCEQNLNHDAMYWYRQDPGQGLRLIYYSQIVNDFQKGDIAEGYSVSREKKESFPLTVTSAQKNPTAFYLCASMSSYEQYFGPGTRLTVT.

This chain's CDR3 is CASSEEIQGITGEQYV. The CDR3 nucleotides read TGTGCCAGCAGTGAAGAAATCCAGGGCATCACCGGCGAGCAGTACGTC. J is TRBJ2-7 and V is TRBV6-1; D is possibly TRBD1 (5 bases). Germline assignment: CDR1 MNHNS and CDR2 SASEGT. This CDR3 contains 16 residues. Between the trimmed V and J ends, which lost 1 base and 6 bases, there was a span of 19 bases.

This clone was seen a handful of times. CDR3 in amino acids: CASSPSDRAKYEQYF. The CDR3 bases are TGTGCCAGCTCACCGTCGGACAGAGCCAAATACGAGCAGTACTTC. The V call is TRBV18, the J call TRBJ2-7, with D perhaps TRBD1 (6 bases). V lost 3 bases, J lost 4 bases, and 16 bases lay in between. The V gene's germline CDR1 is KGHSH and CDR2 LQKENI. The CDR3 has 15 amino acids. The full variable domain, rest sourced from reference TRBV18 and TRBJ2-7, is NAGVMQNPRHLVRRRGQEARLRCSPMKGHSHVYWYRQLPEEGLKFMVYLQKENIIDESGMPKERFSAEFPKEGPSILRIQQVVRGDSAAYFCASSPSDRAKYEQYFGPGTRLTVT.

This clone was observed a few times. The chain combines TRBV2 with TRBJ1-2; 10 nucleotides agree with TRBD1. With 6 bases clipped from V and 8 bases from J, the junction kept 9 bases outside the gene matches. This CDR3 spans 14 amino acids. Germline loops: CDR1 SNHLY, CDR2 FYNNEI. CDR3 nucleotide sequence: TGTGCCAGCAGGGGGACAGGGGAGAGAGGAGGCTACACCTTC. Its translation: CASRGTGERGGYTF.

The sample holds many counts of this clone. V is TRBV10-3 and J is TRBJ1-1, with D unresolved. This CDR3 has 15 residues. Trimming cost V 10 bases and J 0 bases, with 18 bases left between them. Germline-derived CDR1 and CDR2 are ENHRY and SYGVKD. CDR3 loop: CATREVRELNTEAFF. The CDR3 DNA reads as TGTGCCACAAGGGAGGTCCGGGAACTGAACACTGAAGCTTTCTTT.

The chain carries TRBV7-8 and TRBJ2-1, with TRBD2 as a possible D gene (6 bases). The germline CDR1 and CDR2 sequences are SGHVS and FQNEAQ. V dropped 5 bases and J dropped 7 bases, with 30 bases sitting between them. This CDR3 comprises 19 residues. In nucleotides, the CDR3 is TGTGCCAGCAGCGCTTATACCGGGACTCCTTTCCTAGCCAGGAATGAGCAGTTCTTC. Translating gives CASSAYTGTPFLARNEQFF.

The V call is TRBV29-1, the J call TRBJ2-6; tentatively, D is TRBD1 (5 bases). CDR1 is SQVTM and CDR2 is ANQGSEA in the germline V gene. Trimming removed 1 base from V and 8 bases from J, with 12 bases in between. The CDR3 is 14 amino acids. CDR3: CSVEGDSWPNVLTF. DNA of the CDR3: TGCAGCGTTGAAGGCGACAGCTGGCCCAACGTCCTGACTTTC. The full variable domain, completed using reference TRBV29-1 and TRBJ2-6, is SAVISQKPSRDICQRGTSLTIQCQVDSQVTMMFWYRQQPGQSLTLIATANQGSEATYESGFVIDKFPISRPNLTFSTLTVSNMSPEDSSIYLCSVEGDSWPNVLTFGAGSRLTVL.

DNA for the CDR3: TGTGCCAGCAGCTTATTCGGGGCGGGGACCGGGGAGCTGTTTTTT. This translates into CASSLFGAGTGELFF. The V gene is TRBV7-2, the J gene TRBJ2-2; D may be TRBD2 (6 bases). Trimming removed 2 bases from V and 5 bases from J, with 12 bases in between. Germline values: CDR1 SGHTA, CDR2 FQGNSA. This CDR3 region has 15 residues.